These 32 T cell receptor beta chains came from one sample sequenced in a study of T-cell reconstitution after alpha-beta-depleted transplantation in children. The library targeted TCRbeta and was prepared with unique molecular identifiers. TCRdb passed the PCR reads through MiXCR, listing each CDR3 protein once. The data hold about 590,000 distinct CDR3 sequences, with over 10% observed a single time. The source was PBMCs, mostly from graft donor cells, collected 360 days after TCRalphabeta/CD19-depleted stem cell transplant. These receptors all stem from a male patient aged 10 to 17 who had a stem cell transplant for acute myeloid leukemia, so the T cells may come from the graft donor.

This chain joins TRBV6-2 or TRBV6-3 and TRBJ1-1; 8 bases map to TRBD1. Germline loops: CDR1 MNHEY, CDR2 SVGEGT. Trimming cost V 5 bases and J 1 base; bases outside gene matches: 9. This CDR3 comprises 16 residues. The CDR3 sequence: CASSPGQGWGNTEAFF. The DNA of the CDR3 is TGTGCCAGCAGTCCCGGACAGGGATGGGGGAACACTGAAGCTTTCTTT.

This clonotype has ten or more counts. The chain employs TRBV9 and TRBJ2-2; D unresolved. Germline CDR1 is SGDLS and CDR2 is YYNGEE. This CDR3 spans 16 amino acids. V lost 0 bases to trimming and J lost 5 bases, with 14 bases between them. Here the CDR3 reads CASSVEIRERTGELFF. Written as DNA, the CDR3 is TGTGCCAGCAGCGTAGAGATAAGGGAAAGGACCGGGGAGCTGTTTTTT.

Many counts were recorded for this clonotype. The J gene is TRBJ2-3, the V gene TRBV29-1; D not certain. CDR1 and CDR2 (germline): SQVTM, ANQGSEA. V gave up 6 bases and J gave up 2 bases, with 6 bases separating them. The CDR3 totals 11 residues. This chain's CDR3 is CSVRPTDTQYF. For the CDR3, the DNA is TGCAGCGTAAGACCCACAGATACGCAGTATTTT.

The sample holds many counts of this clonotype. The chain has TRBV29-1 and TRBJ2-3; D not resolved. This CDR3 has 13 amino acids. The V and J ends lost 2 bases and 6 bases respectively, with 12 bases between them. CDR1 and CDR2 (germline): SQVTM, ANQGSEA. CDR3 amino acids: CSVEKGAIDTQYF. The DNA for the CDR3 is TGCAGCGTTGAAAAAGGAGCCATTGATACGCAGTATTTT.

This clonotype showed up just a few times. The CDR3 sequence: CASSSWRVNTGELFF. CDR3 bases: TGTGCCAGCAGTTCGTGGAGGGTAAACACCGGGGAGCTGTTTTTT. The chain links TRBV28 to TRBJ2-2; possible D gene TRBD2, 6 bases. This CDR3 is 15 amino acids long. Germline V gene data show CDR1 as MDHEN and CDR2 as SYDVKM. V was clipped by 4 bases and J by 2 bases, with 11 bases between them.

The sample holds a few counts of this clonotype. This chain links TRBV6-2 or TRBV6-3 with TRBJ2-7; possibly TRBD2 for D (5 bases). CDR1 MNHEY and CDR2 SVGEGT come from the germline V gene. V was trimmed by 8 bases and J by 4 bases, leaving 18 bases between them. This CDR3 region has 14 residues. CDR3 sequence (DNA): TGTGCCAGCGGCCCCTCGGGCGGGCCTTACGAGCAGTACTTC. Protein sequence: CASGPSGGPYEQYF.

To note about this clonotype: This may be a read error, as it is one base from a much larger clone. Since the CDR3 does not end with the conserved phenylalanine or tryptophan, this likely comes from a read error. The chain is built from TRBV9 and TRBJ2-3, with 7 bases lining up with TRBD2. V shed 5 bases and J 1 base; nucleotides not matched to a gene: 7. Germline assignment: CDR1 SGDLS and CDR2 YYNGEE. The CDR3 spans 15 residues. The CDR3 sequence: CASSYKAGRTDTQYC. As DNA, the CDR3 is TGTGCCAGCAGTTACAAAGCGGGACGCACAGATACGCAGTATTGT.

This clonotype was seen many times. DNA of the CDR3: TGTGCCAGCAGTTCAGGACAGGGCTCACAGACCCAGTACTTC. It codes for CASSSGQGSQTQYF. The chain uses TRBV27 and TRBJ2-5, with 8 bases aligning to TRBD1. The germline CDR1 and CDR2 sequences are MNHEY and SMNVEV (reference sequence). V dropped 4 bases and J dropped 6; count of bases not matched to a gene: 7. The CDR3 covers 14 residues.

J is TRBJ2-1 and V is TRBV12-3 or TRBV12-4, with D possibly called TRBD1 or TRBD2 (5 bases each). The CDR3 consists of 15 residues. With 5 bases removed from V and 7 bases from J, the gap between germline ends came to 18 bases. CDR3 DNA sequence: TGTGCCAGCAGTCAAGCGCGAGGGGCACAAAATGAGCAGTTCTTC. The encoded protein is CASSQARGAQNEQFF.

This clonotype was counted ten times or more. This chain connects TRBV4-2 to TRBJ2-7, with D perhaps TRBD2 (5 bases). This CDR3 has 16 amino acids. Germline V CDR1 and CDR2: LGHNA, YNFKEQ. V lost 0 bases to trimming and J lost 0 bases, with 12 bases between them. CDR3 protein: CASSQEEGSSSYEQYF. CDR3 in DNA: TGTGCCAGCAGCCAAGAAGAGGGTTCTAGCTCCTACGAGCAGTACTTC.

V and J are TRBV20-1 and TRBJ2-2, with 7 nucleotides matching TRBD2. This CDR3 spans 15 amino acids. Per the germline V gene, CDR1 is DFQATT and CDR2 is SNEGSKA (reference sequence). J lost 8 bases, V lost 1 base, and 10 bases had no gene match. This CDR3 reads CSARVTLAVTGELFF. The DNA of the CDR3 is TGCAGTGCTAGAGTAACGCTAGCGGTAACAGGGGAGCTGTTTTTT.

This clonotype was picked up a small number of times. The rearrangement links TRBV7-3 to TRBJ1-5, with D perhaps TRBD1 (5 bases). The CDR3 is 17 residues long. Germline V gene data show CDR1 as SGHTA and CDR2 as FQGTGA. V dropped 5 bases and J dropped 0 bases, with 17 bases sitting between them. CDR3 bases: TGTGCCAGCAGCCTATCCATGGGGGAGAATAGCAATCAGCCCCAGCATTTT. Encoded protein: CASSLSMGENSNQPQHF. Full variable domain (rest looked up from reference TRBV7-3 and TRBJ1-5): GAGVSQTPSNKVTEKGKYVELRCDPISGHTALYWYRQSLGQGPEFLIYFQGTGAADDSGLPNDRFFAVRPEGSVSTLKIQRTERGDSAVYLCASSLSMGENSNQPQHFGDGTRLSIL.

Ten or more counts support this clonotype. The chain links TRBV29-1 to TRBJ1-1; possibly TRBD1 for D (6 bases). In germline, CDR1 is SQVTM, CDR2 ANQGSEA. V lost 4 bases, J lost 0 bases, and 12 bases lay in between. The CDR3 runs 14 residues. This CDR3 reads CSVGQANLNTEAFF. The CDR3 DNA reads TGCAGCGTTGGACAGGCGAACTTGAACACTGAAGCTTTCTTT.

This clonotype has a handful of counts. The chain has TRBV11-2 and TRBJ1-1; D is unclear. The CDR3 contains 14 residues. In germline, CDR1 is SGHAT, CDR2 FQNNGV. Trimming pared 3 bases from V and 1 base from J, leaving 9 bases between. CDR3 loop: CASSLGETNTEAFF. CDR3 in DNA: TGTGCCAGCAGCTTGGGAGAGACGAACACTGAAGCTTTCTTT.

This clonotype was seen at least ten times. This chain links TRBV28 with TRBJ2-1; 15 nucleotides agree with TRBD2. CDR3 length: 17 amino acids. CDR1 is MDHEN, CDR2 SYDVKM, per germline. Trimming cost V 5 bases and J 8 bases; bases outside gene matches: 10. The CDR3 is CASSQRSGLAGGHEQFF. The CDR3 DNA follows: TGTGCCAGCAGTCAGAGGTCGGGACTAGCGGGAGGACATGAGCAGTTCTTC. Combining the CDR3 with reference TRBV28 and TRBJ2-1 gives the whole variable domain DVKVTQSSRYLVKRTGEKVFLECVQDMDHENMFWYRQDPGLGLRLIYFSYDVKMKEKGDIPEGYSVSREKKERFSLILESASTNQTSMYLCASSQRSGLAGGHEQFFGPGTRLTVL.

This clonotype appeared many times. The rearrangement joins TRBV12-3 or TRBV12-4 to TRBJ2-7; no firm D call. This CDR3 comprises 14 residues. V dropped 1 base and J dropped 6 bases, with 13 bases sitting between them. The CDR3: CASSLEGPASEQYF. CDR3 DNA: TGTGCCAGCAGTTTAGAGGGCCCGGCCAGCGAGCAGTACTTC.

V and J are TRBV6-6 and TRBJ2-7; D unresolved. The CDR3 length is 13 residues. Germline V gene lookup returns CDR1 MNHNY and CDR2 SVGAGI (reference sequence). The V end was cut by 6 bases, the J end by 0 bases, with 9 bases between. Here the CDR3 reads CASSPAFSYEQYF. The DNA of the CDR3 is TGTGCCAGCAGCCCCGCATTCTCCTACGAGCAGTACTTC.

This clonotype was detected a few times. The chain has TRBV12-3 or TRBV12-4 and TRBJ2-7, with D possibly TRBD2 on 6 matching bases. The CDR3 spans 15 residues. V was trimmed by 8 bases and J by 5 bases, leaving 22 bases between them. The CDR3 coding sequence is TGTGCCAGCGTGGAAAGTGCGGGATCCTTCCACGAGCAGTACTTC. This translates into CASVESAGSFHEQYF.

A note on this clonotype: One end of the junction is discordant with germline, which a read error may explain. The chain couples TRBV12-3 or TRBV12-4 to TRBJ2-5, with D unclear. The CDR3 consists of 11 residues. The CDR3 DNA follows: TGTGCCAGCGGTTTAAGTGAGACCCAGTACTTC. Translated: CASGLSETQYF.

The CDR3 DNA is TGTGCCAGCAGAACAGGGTTGGTGGGCAATCAGCCCCAGCATTTT. Its translation: CASRTGLVGNQPQHF. This rearrangement joins TRBV28 to TRBJ1-5; D possibly corresponds to TRBD1 (6 bases). The CDR3 loop spans 15 amino acids. CDR1 is MDHEN and CDR2 is SYDVKM in the germline V gene. Trimming took 6 bases from V and 2 from J, leaving 14 bases between them.

The V and J genes are TRBV7-2 and TRBJ2-1, with 13 bases lining up with TRBD2. CDR3 length: 16 amino acids. Germline V gives CDR1 SGHTA, CDR2 FQGNSA. V lost 3 bases and J lost 9; bases outside the gene matches: 8. CDR3 nucleotide sequence: TGTGCCAGCAGCTTGCCGGGACTAGCGGGATGGGGTGAGCAGTTCTTC. Residues: CASSLPGLAGWGEQFF.

The chain links TRBV7-9 to TRBJ2-5; D unresolved. With 0 bases removed from V and 3 bases from J, the gap between germline ends came to 8 bases. CDR1 and CDR2 (germline): SEHNR, FQNEAQ (reference sequence). The CDR3 consists of 14 residues. CDR3 sequence (DNA): TGTGCCAGCAGCTTAGCGCGGCCAGAAGAGACCCAGTACTTC. It yields the protein CASSLARPEETQYF.

V gene TRBV29-1 combines with J gene TRBJ2-2, with 7 nucleotides matching TRBD1. This CDR3 contains 17 residues. Losses at the gene ends were 2 bases for V and 0 bases for J; bases not matched to a gene: 9. The germline V gene has CDR1 SQVTM and CDR2 ANQGSEA. The DNA for the CDR3 is TGCAGCGTTGAATCTCCGGGACAGACCACGAACACCGGGGAGCTGTTTTTT. Translation gives CSVESPGQTTNTGELFF.

The rearrangement joins TRBV4-3 to TRBJ1-5; D is unclear. CDR1 is LGHNA and CDR2 is YSLEER in the germline V gene. This CDR3 contains 15 residues. Trimming pared 6 bases from V and 0 bases from J, leaving 12 bases between. CDR3 DNA sequence: TGCGCCAGCAGATCACACCCTTATAGCAATCAGCCCCAGCATTTT. It yields the protein CASRSHPYSNQPQHF.

This clonotype was counted many times. The rearrangement joins TRBV27 to TRBJ2-1; 10 bases line up with TRBD2. From germline, CDR1 is MNHEY and CDR2 SMNVEV (reference sequence). V lost 5 bases and J lost 4; bases outside the gene matches: 11. There are 17 residues in the CDR3. The CDR3 DNA reads as TGTGCCAGCAGTCCAGGAATTAGCGGGAGGCTTTACAATGAGCAGTTCTTC. This gives the protein CASSPGISGRLYNEQFF.

The chain links TRBV4-3 to TRBJ2-7; no clear D. Looked up from germline, CDR1 is LGHNA and CDR2 is YSLEER. V was cut by 0 bases and J by 6 bases, with 9 bases left in between. This CDR3 has 13 amino acids. The chain's CDR3 is CASSQDRRAEQYF. The DNA for the CDR3 is TGCGCCAGCAGCCAAGATCGTAGGGCCGAGCAGTACTTC.

This rearrangement joins TRBV30 to TRBJ2-7; the D is unclear. The V gene's germline CDR1 is GTSNPN and CDR2 SVGIG (reference sequence). V was trimmed by 5 bases and J by 3 bases, leaving 17 bases between them. This CDR3 region has 14 residues. CDR3 nucleotide sequence: TGTGCCTGGGAATCGGCATCCCGAGGCTACGAGCAGTACTTC. Protein product: CAWESASRGYEQYF.

This clonotype has at least ten counts. The chain joins TRBV29-1 to TRBJ2-7; TRBD1 matches 7 bases. The CDR3 is 14 residues long. Germline lookup yields CDR1 SQVTM and CDR2 ANQGSEA. Trimming at V came to 3 bases and at J to 4 bases, leaving 9 bases not matched to a gene. In nucleotides, the CDR3 is TGCAGCGTTGAGAACAGGGGTTCGGTTTACGAGCAGTACTTC. Encoded protein: CSVENRGSVYEQYF.

This clonotype was observed a few times. The rearrangement links TRBV6-1 to TRBJ2-3, with a tentative D call TRBD1 (7 bases). The germline V and J ends were trimmed by 6 bases and 1 base, with 20 bases remaining between them. CDR1 is MNHNS and CDR2 is SASEGT in the germline V gene. CDR3 length: 17 residues. The DNA of the CDR3 is TGTGCCAGCAGACTCTTAGGTCAGGGGGGCGGCACAGATACGCAGTATTTT. Translating it yields CASRLLGQGGGTDTQYF.

There are many counts of this clonotype. This chain uses TRBV4-2 with TRBJ2-4, with D perhaps matching TRBD1 (5 bases). CDR1 is LGHNA and CDR2 is YNFKEQ in the germline V gene. V lost 1 base and J lost 6, with 16 bases in between. The CDR3 runs 16 residues. CDR3 loop: CASSQVGQGSRNIQYF. The CDR3 DNA sequence: TGTGCCAGCAGCCAAGTGGGCCAGGGTAGTAGAAACATTCAGTACTTC.

The chain couples TRBV9 to TRBJ2-1, with 7 nucleotides matching TRBD2. Trimming removed 0 bases from V and 4 bases from J; junction bases left unmatched: 4. The CDR3 has 15 residues. Germline-derived CDR1 and CDR2 are SGDLS and YYNGEE. In DNA, the CDR3 is TGTGCCAGCAGCGTAGAACTAGCGATGTACAATGAGCAGTTCTTC. Its translation: CASSVELAMYNEQFF.

This clonotype is a singleton in its sample. The chain carries TRBV7-6 and TRBJ2-5; D is perhaps TRBD1 or TRBD2 (5 bases each). The germline V and J ends were trimmed by 0 bases and 6 bases, with 11 bases remaining between them. From germline, CDR1 is SGHVS and CDR2 FNYEAQ. The CDR3 sequence is 14 residues long. CDR3 sequence reads: CASSLAHGAKTQYF. As DNA, the CDR3 is TGTGCCAGCAGCTTAGCGCACGGGGCTAAGACCCAGTACTTC.